One sample yielded the 17 T cell receptor beta chains listed below, sequenced in a study of identifying expanded T cells in peripheral blood. Produced via immunoSEQ multiplex PCR; TCRdb's table is partial and in-frame only. The data show tens of thousands of clones, approximately 85% seen once. The sequencing sample was made of blood. The receptors shown here come from a person between 18 and 75 years old in good health.

The chain has TRBV11-2 and TRBJ1-1; D not certain. The CDR3 is made up of 14 amino acids. Germline loops: CDR1 SGHAT, CDR2 FQNNGV. Trimming left V 2 bases short and J 2 bases short, with 9 bases between. CDR3 bases: TGTGCCAGCAGCTTATCACTCAGCAACACTGAAGCTTTCTTT. Residues: CASSLSLSNTEAFF.

V and J are TRBV7-6 and TRBJ1-2, with a weak D call TRBD1 (5 bases). CDR1 is SGHVS, CDR2 FNYEAQ, per germline. There are 16 residues in the CDR3. V lost 1 base and J 8 bases, leaving 20 bases between the germline ends. The CDR3 loop is CASSLDERGTSGGYTF. As DNA, the CDR3 is TGTGCCAGCAGCTTAGATGAGAGGGGAACATCGGGCGGCTACACCTTC.

The chain joins TRBV10-3 to TRBJ1-5; 7 bases fit TRBD1. V was clipped by 10 bases and J by 0 bases; unmatched bases: 6. CDR1 is ENHRY, CDR2 SYGVKD, per germline. The length of the CDR3 is 14 residues. The CDR3 region is CATATGNSNQPQHF. The DNA of the CDR3 is TGTGCCACCGCGACAGGGAATAGCAATCAGCCCCAGCATTTT.

The CDR3 spells CASSFGQLETQYF. In nucleotides, the CDR3 is TGTGCCAGCAGCTTTGGACAGTTGGAGACCCAGTACTTC. The chain employs TRBV7-9 and TRBJ2-5; possibly TRBD1 for D (6 bases). In germline, CDR1 is SEHNR, CDR2 FQNEAQ (reference sequence). The V and J ends lost 3 bases and 5 bases respectively, with 10 bases between them. The CDR3 has 13 amino acids.

This chain links TRBV30 with TRBJ2-7; TRBD1 aligns across 10 bases. The CDR3 extends over 13 amino acids. Trimming removed 1 base from V and 6 bases from J; junction bases left unmatched: 3. Germline CDR1 reads GTSNPN; CDR2 reads SVGIG (reference sequence). CDR3 protein: CAWSGQGASEQYF. The DNA of the CDR3 is TGTGCCTGGAGTGGACAGGGGGCAAGCGAGCAGTACTTC.

V is TRBV6-1 and J is TRBJ1-3, with D perhaps matching TRBD1 (5 bases). This CDR3 is 19 amino acids long. Germline CDR1 reads MNHNS; CDR2 reads SASEGT. The V gene lost 4 bases and the J gene lost 4 bases, with 26 bases spanning the gap. CDR3 region: CASSAKMAPGGFTGNTIYF. The CDR3 nucleotides are TGTGCCAGCAGTGCCAAGATGGCTCCTGGGGGGTTCACGGGAAACACCATATATTTT.

The chain links TRBV9 to TRBJ2-7, with 8 bases fitting TRBD2. CDR3 size: 14 residues. Germline values: CDR1 SGDLS, CDR2 YYNGEE. V was pared by 3 bases and J by 3 bases, with 5 bases of the junction left unmatched. The CDR3 region has the DNA TGTGCCAGCAGCGGGGGACTAGAGGGCTACGAGCAGTACTTC. It encodes CASSGGLEGYEQYF.

The chain has TRBV7-6 and TRBJ2-6; D remains ambiguous. Germline V gene sequence: CDR1 SGHVS, CDR2 FNYEAQ. V was pared by 4 bases and J by 0 bases, with 7 bases between. CDR3 length: 15 residues. In DNA, the CDR3 is TGTGCCAGCAGCTCCCCAGGCTCTGGGGCCAACGTCCTGACTTTC. Encoded protein: CASSSPGSGANVLTF.

The chain carries TRBV7-6 and TRBJ2-7, with a possible D match to TRBD1 (5 bases). Deletions cut 3 bases from V and 7 bases from J, with 10 bases between. CDR1 SGHVS and CDR2 FNYEAQ come from the germline V gene. The CDR3 is made up of 12 amino acids. The CDR3 bases are TGTGCCAGCAGCTTTGCAGGGAAGGAGCAGTACTTC. This codes for CASSFAGKEQYF.

This sequence joins TRBV5-6 and TRBJ2-7; D is undetermined. Trimming removed 0 bases at V and 3 bases at J, with 7 bases between. The CDR3 length is 13 residues. CDR1 is SGHDT, CDR2 YYEEEE, per germline. The CDR3 here is CASSLASNYEQYF. CDR3 nucleotides: TGTGCCAGCAGCTTGGCCAGCAACTACGAGCAGTACTTC. The full variable domain, rest sourced from reference TRBV5-6 and TRBJ2-7, is DAGVTQSPTHLIKTRGQQVTLRCSPKSGHDTVSWYQQALGQGPQFIFQYYEEEERQRGNFPDRFSGHQFPNYSSELNVNALLLGDSALYLCASSLASNYEQYFGPGTRLTVT.

The chain links TRBV6-1 to TRBJ1-3; perhaps TRBD1 as D (6 bases). Germline V CDR1 and CDR2: MNHNS, SASEGT. The V end lost 4 bases, the J end lost 0 bases, and 13 bases lay between the germline ends. The CDR3 consists of 16 residues. In DNA, the CDR3 is TGTGCCAGCAGTGCCGACAGGACCCTCTCTGGAAACACCATATATTTT. Translating gives CASSADRTLSGNTIYF.

V gene TRBV5-6 combines with J gene TRBJ1-1; no clear D gene. Germline V gene lookup returns CDR1 SGHDT and CDR2 YYEEEE. The CDR3 runs 12 residues. The ends were cut back, 4 bases at V and 4 bases at J, with 8 bases in the middle. CDR3 in amino acids: CASSIRGTEAFF. The CDR3, as DNA: TGTGCCAGCAGCATACGAGGCACTGAAGCTTTCTTT.

The chain combines TRBV10-2 with TRBJ1-5; 9 bases are shared with TRBD1. Germline CDR1 is WSHSY and CDR2 is SAAADI. The CDR3 contains 14 residues. V was pared by 10 bases and J by 3 bases, with 7 bases of the junction left unmatched. The DNA for the CDR3 is TGCGCCACCCAGGACAGGGGCCTCAATCAGCCCCAGCATTTT. This sequence encodes CATQDRGLNQPQHF.

CDR3 sequence (DNA): TGTGCCAGCTCATCGCCGGGACTAGCGGGATCGGTCACAGATACGCAGTATTTT. This sequence encodes CASSSPGLAGSVTDTQYF. V usage is TRBV18 and J usage is TRBJ2-3; 13 bases line up with TRBD2. The CDR3 runs 18 residues. Germline trimming cut 5 bases from V and 2 bases from J; bases unmatched to any gene: 10. The germline CDR1 and CDR2 sequences are KGHSH and LQKENI.

The chain links TRBV28 to TRBJ1-3; D unresolved. V was shortened by 2 bases and J by 1 base, with 6 bases between the two germline ends. The germline gives CDR1 MDHEN, CDR2 SYDVKM. The CDR3 covers 14 residues. This chain's CDR3 is CASSLPGSGNTIYF. CDR3 nucleotide sequence: TGTGCCAGCAGTTTACCGGGATCTGGAAACACCATATATTTT.

The gene calls are TRBV7-9 and TRBJ2-3; D is unclear. This CDR3 has 13 amino acids. Germline CDR1 and CDR2: SEHNR and FQNEAQ (reference sequence). Trimming stripped 2 bases from V and 6 bases from J, with 9 bases between. The CDR3 loop reads CASSLSLGDTQYF. In DNA form, the CDR3 reads TGTGCCAGCAGCTTAAGCCTAGGGGATACGCAGTATTTT.

The rearrangement uses TRBV4-1 and TRBJ1-3; possible D gene TRBD1, 5 bases. Trimming removed 5 bases at V and 3 bases at J, with 14 bases between. This CDR3 spans 15 amino acids. CDR1 MGHRA and CDR2 YSYEKL come from the germline V gene. The CDR3 nucleotides are TGCGCCAGCAGCAAGCCGCAGGGAGGTGGAAACACCATATATTTT. As protein: CASSKPQGGGNTIYF.